This TCR beta chain was recorded in a study of cytomegalovirus exposure and HLA in healthy donors. About the study: The early release's HLA-typed donors yielded some 85 million unique TCRs.

Researchers ran the PCR with 60 Vbeta and 13 Jbeta primers. TCRdb keeps only in-frame clones here, not all; method: immunoSEQ multiplex PCR. The data contain about 140,000 clones, about 77% of them singletons. This CDR3 has 18 residues. The J segment lost 5 bases and the V segment lost 2 bases, leaving 16 bases of the junction unmatched. CDR1 and CDR2 (germline): MRHNA, SNTAGT. Findings of the study overall: Generally TCR sequences proved uncommon, though certain public TCRs appeared in numerous donors. Per a later analysis, 18,000 or so TCR beta sequences showed association with HLA alleles at 0.05 false discovery rate.

Of note for this clone: Its antigen is not known.

This TCR came from a female donor in good health and CMV-seronegative. The J gene is TRBJ1-2, the V gene TRBV6-4; 8 bases map to TRBD1. Sequences were obtained from PBMCs. The DNA of the CDR3 is TGTGCCAGCAGTGACATCATGGACAGGGAGAGGGGGATTTATGGCTACACCTTC. Its protein product is CASSDIMDRERGIYGYTF.